This T cell receptor beta chain was profiled in a study of chemoradiotherapy in HPV16-positive cancers (dated by TCRdb to the early 2020s). Looking at the study overall: Candidate HPV-specific T-cell clones and common TCR motifs were defined through functional T-cell assays on cells from a couple of HPV16-positive patients. Next, the candidate HPV-specific TCRs and motifs were followed in TCR repertoires from fewer than 100 patients with HPV-related cancers. Whether T-cell immunity against the HPV oncoproteins E6 and E7 changes during chemoradiotherapy and whether survival is affected by this immunity were examined in the study. Results the study describes overall, beyond this receptor: The functional definition of HPV-specific T cells came from only a couple of HPV16-positive patients, and the survival association was reported for HPV16-positive patients. Among HPV16-positive patients, expansion of HPV-responsive T cells during chemoradiotherapy was associated with better recurrence-free survival. Expansion of candidate HPV-specific clones and E7-related TCR motifs was observed in the tumor microenvironment during treatment, whereas no such expansion was observed for non-HPV-specific T cells.

CDR1 and CDR2 (KGHSH, LQKENI) derive from the germline V gene. The CDR3 has 15 amino acids, counting the end cysteine and phenylalanine. Just the 45-base CDR3 DNA is kept, in frame starting at base 1. Trimming costs V 1 base and J 0 bases, and their ends lie 7 bases apart. Concerning this clone itself: Its antigen specificity is not known. The record has no base qualities; no much larger clone is one base away.

Library construction relied on the immunoSEQ multiplex PCR assay. Here the immuneACCESS table is served through TCRdb, limited to in-frame sequences with V and J called. Missing clones are a known gap in these copies; in checked studies unresolved V genes cover under half, and the rest lacks a known reason. For this sample the table gives about 66,000 clones, of which 88% were detected only once. The ten largest account for 4% to 5% of the sample. Repertoires were sampled repeatedly over the course of chemoradiotherapy so that clonal expansion in the tumor microenvironment could be followed. This TCR derives from a human donor with HPV-associated anogenital cancer. The source material was blood, sampled from a patient who underwent chemoradiotherapy. Recombination joined TRBV18 with TRBJ2-1; TRBD1 is a possible D gene, resting on 5 matching bases. CDR3 protein: CASSPLTDSYNEQFF. Here is the DNA: TGTGCCAGCTCACCACTGACAGACTCCTACAATGAGCAGTTCTTC.